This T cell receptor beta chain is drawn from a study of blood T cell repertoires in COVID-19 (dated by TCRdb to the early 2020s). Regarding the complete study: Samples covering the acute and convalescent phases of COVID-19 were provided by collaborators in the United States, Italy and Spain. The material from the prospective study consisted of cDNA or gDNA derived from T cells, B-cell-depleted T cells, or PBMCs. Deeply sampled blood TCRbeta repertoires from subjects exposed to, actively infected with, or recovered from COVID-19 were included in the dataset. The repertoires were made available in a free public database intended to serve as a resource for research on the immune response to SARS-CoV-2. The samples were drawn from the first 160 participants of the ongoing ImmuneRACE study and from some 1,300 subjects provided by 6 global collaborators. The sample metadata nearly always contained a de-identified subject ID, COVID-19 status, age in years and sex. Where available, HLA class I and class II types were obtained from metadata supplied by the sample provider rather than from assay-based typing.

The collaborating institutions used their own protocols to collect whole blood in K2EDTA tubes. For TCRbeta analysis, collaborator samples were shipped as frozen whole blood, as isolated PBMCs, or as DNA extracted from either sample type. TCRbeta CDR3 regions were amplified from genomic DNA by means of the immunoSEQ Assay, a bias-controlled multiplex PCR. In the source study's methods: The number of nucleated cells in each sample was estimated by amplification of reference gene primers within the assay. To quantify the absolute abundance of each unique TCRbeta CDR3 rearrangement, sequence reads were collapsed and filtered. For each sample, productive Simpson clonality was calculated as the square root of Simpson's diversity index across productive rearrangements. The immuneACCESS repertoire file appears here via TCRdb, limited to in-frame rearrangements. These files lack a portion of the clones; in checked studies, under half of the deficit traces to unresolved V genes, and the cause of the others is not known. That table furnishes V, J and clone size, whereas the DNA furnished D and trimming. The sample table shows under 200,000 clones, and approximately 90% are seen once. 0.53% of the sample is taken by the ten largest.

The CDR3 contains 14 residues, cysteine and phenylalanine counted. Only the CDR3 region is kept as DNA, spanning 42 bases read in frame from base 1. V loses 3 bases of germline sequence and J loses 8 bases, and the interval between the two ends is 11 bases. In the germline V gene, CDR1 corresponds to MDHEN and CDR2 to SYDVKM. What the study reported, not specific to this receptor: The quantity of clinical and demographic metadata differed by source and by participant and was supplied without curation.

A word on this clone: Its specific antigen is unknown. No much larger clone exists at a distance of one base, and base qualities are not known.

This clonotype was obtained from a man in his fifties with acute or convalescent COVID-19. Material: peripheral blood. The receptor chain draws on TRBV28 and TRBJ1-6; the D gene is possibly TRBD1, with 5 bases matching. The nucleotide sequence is TGTGCCAGCAGTTTGGGGGGACTTCATTCACCCCTCCACTTT. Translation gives CASSLGGLHSPLHF.